The 21 T cell receptor beta chains reported below all come from one sample, sequenced in a study of naive and memory T cell subsets. The beta constant-region primer was an equimolar mix of two oligonucleotides covering TRBC1 and TRBC2. TCRdb independently ran MiXCR on the UMI-ligation and nested PCR reads; one entry per CDR3 protein. The table shows 130,000 to 150,000 distinct CDR3 sequences, with approximately 17% occurring only once. The sample taken for sequencing was naive CD4+ T cells from blood. These receptors all stem from a human donor in good health.

This chain uses TRBV7-6 with TRBJ1-2; 7 positions agree with TRBD1. The V and J ends lost 5 bases and 7 bases, in that order; junction bases with no gene match: 7. This CDR3 has 13 amino acids. Germline V gene data show CDR1 as SGHVS and CDR2 as FNYEAQ. The CDR3 DNA reads as TGTGCCAGCAGCCCGATTCGACAGGGTGGCTACACCTTC. This translates into CASSPIRQGGYTF.

The chain recombines TRBV24-1 with TRBJ2-1; the match to TRBD2 covers 8 bases. V lost 5 bases, J lost 6 bases, and 14 bases stayed unmatched. The CDR3 length is 17 residues. Germline values: CDR1 KGHDR, CDR2 SFDVKD. CDR3 bases: TGTGCCACCAGTGGAGCTCCGGGACTAGAAGGCTTCAATGAGCAGTTCTTC. The encoded protein is CATSGAPGLEGFNEQFF.

In its sample, this clonotype was seen a few times. This chain joins TRBV7-3 and TRBJ2-1, with D maybe TRBD2 (5 bases). Trimming took off 6 bases at V and 12 bases at J, with 15 bases between the two ends. This CDR3 region has 12 residues. Germline lookup yields CDR1 SGHTA and CDR2 FQGTGA. The chain's CDR3 is CASSSEGEGQFF. DNA for the CDR3: TGTGCCAGCAGTTCAGAGGGAGAGGGGCAGTTCTTC. The whole variable domain, remainder taken from reference TRBV7-3 and TRBJ2-1, is GAGVSQTPSNKVTEKGKYVELRCDPISGHTALYWYRQSLGQGPEFLIYFQGTGAADDSGLPNDRFFAVRPEGSVSTLKIQRTERGDSAVYLCASSSEGEGQFFGPGTRLTVL.

The J gene is TRBJ1-1, the V gene TRBV3-1, with D uncertain. This CDR3 has 12 amino acids. Trimming shortened V by 2 bases and J by 8 bases, and 9 bases separated the two germline ends. Germline CDR1 LGHDT, CDR2 YNNKEL (reference sequence). Here the CDR3 DNA reads TGTGCCAGCAGCCAACGGGAACCAGAAGCTTTCTTT. This translates into CASSQREPEAFF.

The V call is TRBV20-1, the J call TRBJ2-3; 8 nucleotides agree with TRBD2. This CDR3 comprises 15 residues. From germline, CDR1 is DFQATT and CDR2 SNEGSKA (reference sequence). The junction had 8 bases not matched to a gene; V was cut back by 6 bases and J by 0 bases. For the CDR3, the DNA is TGCAGTGCCCCCAGGACTAGCCCAAGCACAGATACGCAGTATTTT. Translation gives CSAPRTSPSTDTQYF.

Many counts were recorded for this clonotype. The V gene is TRBV11-2, the J gene TRBJ2-7; 7 nucleotides agree with TRBD1. V lost 6 bases and J lost 3; bases outside the gene matches: 2. Germline-derived CDR1 and CDR2 are SGHAT and FQNNGV. CDR3 length: 12 amino acids. In DNA, the CDR3 is TGTGCCAGCAGTCGACAGGGCTACGAGCAGTACTTC. It yields the protein CASSRQGYEQYF.

The chain links TRBV2 to TRBJ2-3, with 9 bases identical to TRBD1. Unmatched junction bases numbered 6, after V lost 6 bases and J lost 5 bases. This CDR3 has 14 amino acids. Germline V gene data show CDR1 as SNHLY and CDR2 as FYNNEI. CDR3 bases: TGTGCCAGCAGAGAATGGGACAGGGAAGATACGCAGTATTTT. Translated: CASREWDREDTQYF.

Many counts were recorded for this clonotype. The chain carries TRBV18 and TRBJ2-1, with 8 bases lining up with TRBD1. Trimming at V came to 0 bases and at J to 4 bases, leaving 14 bases not matched to a gene. The CDR3 is 19 residues long. The germline gives CDR1 KGHSH, CDR2 LQKENI. CDR3 residues: CASSPPKDRDGGYYNEQFF. DNA of the CDR3: TGTGCCAGCTCACCACCCAAGGACAGGGACGGCGGCTATTACAATGAGCAGTTCTTC.

This rearrangement joins TRBV9 to TRBJ2-1; 10 bases are shared with TRBD1. CDR1 SGDLS and CDR2 YYNGEE come from the germline V gene. This CDR3 has 17 residues. V was clipped by 3 bases and J by 6 bases; unmatched bases: 12. The CDR3 DNA sequence: TGTGCCAGCAGCGGTTCTTGGGGACAGGGGTATTCCAATGAGCAGTTCTTC. Translating gives CASSGSWGQGYSNEQFF.

The chain links TRBV27 to TRBJ2-1; 13 bases are shared with TRBD2. V gave up 7 bases and J gave up 10 bases; unmatched junction bases: 22. Germline V gene sequence: CDR1 MNHEY, CDR2 SMNVEV (reference sequence). The CDR3 loop spans 19 amino acids. CDR3 in DNA: TGTGCCAGCACCAAAAGGGGCCAGCGGACTAGCGGGAGCGCAGGGGAGCAGTTCTTC. Translating gives CASTKRGQRTSGSAGEQFF.

V and J are TRBV7-9 and TRBJ2-5; the match to TRBD2 covers 11 bases. Per the germline V gene, CDR1 is SEHNR and CDR2 is FQNEAQ (reference sequence). CDR3 length: 17 residues. V shed 5 bases and J 5 bases; nucleotides not matched to a gene: 13. CDR3 nucleotide sequence: TGTGCCAGCAGCCAAACCGGGACTAGCGGTAGTCGGGAGACCCAGTACTTC. Translated, it gives CASSQTGTSGSRETQYF.

This clonotype was observed a handful of times. The chain combines TRBV20-1 with TRBJ2-3; 11 positions agree with TRBD2. The CDR3 is 14 residues long. Trimming removed 6 bases from V and 4 bases from J; junction bases left unmatched: 6. CDR1 DFQATT and CDR2 SNEGSKA come from the germline V gene (reference sequence). CDR3 residues: CSATLAGGSDTQYF. The CDR3 nucleotides are TGCAGTGCAACCCTAGCGGGAGGATCAGATACGCAGTATTTT.

As for this clonotype: A read error may be the cause here, since a much bigger clone is one base away. The chain carries TRBV7-2 and TRBJ2-7; D is uncertain. This CDR3 spans 11 amino acids. Germline V gene data show CDR1 as SGHTA and CDR2 as FQGNSA. CDR3 sequence: CANSLQYEQYF. CDR3 coding DNA: TGTGCCAACAGCTTACAGTACGAGCAGTACTTC.

There are a few counts of this clonotype. The V call is TRBV2, the J call TRBJ2-7; no clear D gene. CDR1 and CDR2 (germline): SNHLY, FYNNEI. Trimming cost V 4 bases and J 2 bases, with 9 bases left between them. This CDR3 has 13 residues. The CDR3 region has the DNA TGTGCCAGCAGTGCCCAGGAAGCCTACGAGCAGTACTTC. This translates into CASSAQEAYEQYF.

This clonotype was found a few times. This chain connects TRBV6-6 to TRBJ2-4; D gene uncertain. Trimming shortened V by 2 bases and J by 0 bases, and 5 bases separated the two germline ends. Germline V gene data show CDR1 as MNHNY and CDR2 as SVGAGI (reference sequence). The length of the CDR3 is 14 residues. CDR3 residues: CASSYMVAKNIQYF. The CDR3 DNA follows: TGTGCCAGCAGTTACATGGTAGCCAAAAACATTCAGTACTTC.

The chain is built from TRBV7-2 and TRBJ1-2, with 8 bases identical to TRBD1. Germline V gene sequence: CDR1 SGHTA, CDR2 FQGNSA. This CDR3 is 19 amino acids long. The J segment lost 1 base and the V segment lost 4 bases, leaving 17 bases of the junction unmatched. CDR3 protein: CASSSLVRDRKTFNYGYTF. The CDR3 DNA is TGTGCCAGCAGCTCACTAGTCCGGGACAGGAAAACTTTTAACTATGGCTACACCTTC.

The chain couples TRBV7-7 to TRBJ2-5; TRBD1 aligns across 11 bases. J lost 4 bases, V lost 5 bases, and 3 bases had no gene match. The CDR3 extends over 14 amino acids. Per germline, CDR1 SSHAT and CDR2 FNYEAQ (reference sequence). CDR3 loop: CASSQGQGVETQYF. CDR3 sequence (DNA): TGTGCCAGCAGCCAGGGACAGGGGGTAGAGACCCAGTACTTC.

The genes are TRBV5-1 and TRBJ2-4; D possibly corresponds to TRBD1 (6 bases). Trimming cost V 0 bases and J 7 bases, with 11 bases left between them. Germline loops: CDR1 SGHRS, CDR2 YFSETQ. This CDR3 has 14 residues. In DNA, the CDR3 is TGCGCCAGCAGCTTGGGGACAGAGAGGAACATTCAGTACTTC. It specifies CASSLGTERNIQYF.

This clonotype appeared a few times. The chain employs TRBV7-2 and TRBJ2-3; D may be TRBD2 (6 bases). The CDR3 is made up of 15 amino acids. V was cut by 1 base and J by 1 base, with 9 bases left in between. Germline V gene data show CDR1 as SGHTA and CDR2 as FQGNSA. CDR3 in amino acids: CASSLGLEGTDTQYF. Written as DNA, the CDR3 is TGTGCCAGCAGCTTAGGACTAGAGGGCACAGATACGCAGTATTTT. Combining the CDR3 with reference TRBV7-2 and TRBJ2-3 gives the whole variable domain GAGVSQSPSNKVTEKGKDVELRCDPISGHTALYWYRQSLGQGLEFLIYFQGNSAPDKSGLPSDRFSAERTGGSVSTLTIQRTQQEDSAVYLCASSLGLEGTDTQYFGPGTRLTVL.

The chain has TRBV12-3 or TRBV12-4 and TRBJ1-5; 9 bases match TRBD1. This CDR3 has 15 amino acids. With 1 base clipped from V and 5 bases from J, the junction kept 3 bases outside the gene matches. The CDR3 DNA is TGTGCCAGCAGTTTAGGACAGGGGGACGATCAGCCCCAGCATTTT. Translated: CASSLGQGDDQPQHF.

This clonotype came up a few times. V usage is TRBV6-5 and J usage is TRBJ1-2; 10 nucleotides align to TRBD1. This CDR3 is built from 16 residues. V was pared by 4 bases and J by 3 bases, with 8 bases of the junction left unmatched. CDR1 is MNHEY and CDR2 is SVGAGI in the germline V gene. CDR3 protein: CASSSGQGIRYYGYTF. CDR3 nucleotide sequence: TGTGCCAGCAGTTCGGGACAGGGGATCCGCTACTATGGCTACACCTTC.